This is a list of T cell receptor beta chains from one sample in a study of T cell responses to AZD1222 COVID-19 vaccine. Profiling relied on immunoSEQ multiplex PCR, and the TCRdb table lists in-frame clones only, not all of them. The top ten clones hold about 3.9% of a sample with roughly 190,000 clones, more than 85% of them seen once. Sample: peripheral blood, taken on day 0 of AZD1222 vaccination. Receptors originate from an adult in good health. Both conserved end residues are part of each CDR3. The order of the fields is V gene, clone size, D gene, J gene, CDR3 protein, CDR3 DNA. A D gene is named only where the DNA matches it firmly. The listing skips clone size in some rows; elsewhere it reads once, few, many or a size class.

>TRBV5-6|once|TRBD2|TRBJ2-7
CASSLGVLVGGTYEQYF
TGTGCCAGCAGCTTGGGCGTCCTCGTGGGGGGGACCTACGAGCAGTACTTC
>TRBV19|NA|TRBD2|TRBJ2-1
CASSITGGSSYNEQFF
TGTGCCAGTAGTATTACCGGGGGGAGCTCCTACAATGAGCAGTTCTTC
>TRBV7-6|NA|NA|TRBJ1-6
CASSPNSASPLHF
TGTGCCAGCAGCCCCAACTCAGCTTCACCCCTCCACTTT
>TRBV3-1/TRBV3-2|NA|NA|TRBJ1-1
CASSLRLDSSYNTEAFF
TGTGCCAGCAGCCTTCGACTGGACAGTTCCTATAACACTGAAGCTTTCTTT
>TRBV11-1|NA|NA|TRBJ1-1
CASSLGGLTEAFF
TGTGCCAGCAGCTTAGGGGGGTTGACTGAAGCTTTCTTT
>TRBV6-5|NA|TRBD1|TRBJ1-1
CASSNYRGSGTEAFF
TGTGCCAGCAGTAACTACAGGGGTTCCGGCACTGAAGCTTTCTTT
>TRBV7-9|few|NA|TRBJ2-2
CASSSPQEGSTGELFF
TGTGCCAGCAGCTCCCCACAGGAGGGATCAACAGGGGAGCTGTTTTTT
>TRBV18|NA|NA|TRBJ1-2
CASSPLPHRGRKTTNYGYTF
TGTGCCAGCTCACCATTGCCACACAGAGGGCGGAAAACTACTAACTATGGCTACACCTTC
>TRBV15|NA|NA|TRBJ2-1
CATSRTVGLGSSYNEQFF
TGTGCCACCAGCAGAACAGTAGGTCTAGGGAGCTCCTACAATGAGCAGTTCTTC
>TRBV12-3/TRBV12-4|NA|NA|TRBJ1-2
CASSLGGGYTF
TGTGCCAGCAGTTTAGGGGGTGGCTACACCTTC
>TRBV11-3|NA|NA|TRBJ2-1
CASSFGRGLALDEQFF
TGTGCCAGCAGCTTCGGGCGGGGCCTTGCTTTGGATGAGCAGTTCTTC
>TRBV7-2|once|NA|TRBJ1-2
CASSLGGSDGYTF
TGTGCCAGCAGTTTAGGAGGGAGTGATGGCTACACCTTC
>TRBV6-1|NA|NA|TRBJ1-5
CASSEVGRQGRQHF
TGTGCCAGCAGTGAAGTGGGAAGGCAGGGGCGCCAGCATTTT
>TRBV29-1|NA|NA|TRBJ2-7
CSVNQGTGDEQYF
TGCAGCGTGAACCAGGGTACGGGGGACGAGCAGTACTTC
>TRBV29-1|NA|NA|TRBJ2-7
CSVHGGVTYEQYF
TGCAGCGTTCACGGGGGAGTTACCTACGAGCAGTACTTC
>TRBV7-2|NA|NA|TRBJ2-5
CASSLGRKETQYF
TGTGCCAGCAGCTTAGGACGGAAAGAGACCCAGTACTTC
>TRBV7-9|NA|NA|TRBJ2-5
CASSDTSRGPRETQYF
TGTGCCAGCAGCGACACCTCGAGGGGTCCACGGGAGACCCAGTACTTC
>TRBV5-1|NA|NA|TRBJ2-7
CASSFGGFSENEQYF
TGCGCCAGCAGCTTCGGCGGGTTTAGTGAGAACGAGCAGTACTTC
>TRBV3-1/TRBV3-2|NA|NA|TRBJ1-3
CASSQVLTEASGNTIYF
TGTGCCAGCAGCCAAGTCTTGACGGAAGCCTCTGGAAACACCATATATTTT
>TRBV5-4|once|NA|TRBJ1-2
CASSFAEGYTF
TGTGCCAGCAGCTTCGCAGAGGGCTACACCTTC
>TRBV2|NA|TRBD1|TRBJ1-1
CASSSGWTGGVEAFF
TGTGCCAGCAGTTCCGGGTGGACAGGGGGCGTTGAAGCTTTCTTT
>TRBV12-3/TRBV12-4|NA|NA|TRBJ1-1
CASRISTGRAFF
TGTGCCAGCAGAATTTCTACAGGAAGAGCTTTCTTT
>TRBV14|NA|NA|TRBJ1-1
CASSQEQAYGTEAFF
TGTGCCAGCAGCCAAGAGCAGGCCTACGGCACTGAAGCTTTCTTT
>TRBV4-1|NA|NA|TRBJ1-3
CASSLPQGPGNTIYF
TGCGCCAGCAGCCTCCCACAGGGACCTGGAAACACCATATATTTT
>TRBV19|NA|TRBD2|TRBJ2-7
CASSISSGTSFYEQYF
TGTGCCAGTAGTATAAGCTCCGGGACTAGTTTCTACGAGCAGTACTTC
>TRBV10-2|NA|NA|TRBJ1-2
CASSQPDNYGYTF
TGCGCCAGCAGTCAGCCCGATAACTATGGCTACACCTTC
>TRBV6-5|NA|TRBD1|TRBJ2-7
CASSSGQGNEKYF
TGTGCCAGCAGTTCTGGACAGGGGAATGAGAAGTACTTC
>TRBV2|NA|TRBD1|TRBJ1-1
CASSESGGKITEAFF
TGTGCCAGCAGTGAATCAGGGGGCAAAATCACTGAAGCTTTCTTT
>TRBV7-9|NA|NA|TRBJ1-1
CASSYRGQGNTEAFF
TGTGCCAGCAGTTATCGTGGGCAGGGGAACACTGAAGCTTTCTTT
>TRBV7-8|NA|TRBD2|TRBJ2-1
CASSLDPSGGGLHNEQFF
TGTGCCAGCAGCTTAGACCCCAGTGGTGGGGGACTACACAATGAGCAGTTCTTC
>TRBV4-1|NA|NA|TRBJ2-6
CASSQENLGSGANVLTF
TGCGCCAGCAGCCAAGAGAACCTCGGGAGTGGGGCCAACGTCCTGACTTTC
>TRBV20-1|once|NA|TRBJ2-5
CSAPTQETQYF
TGCAGTGCCCCAACGCAAGAGACCCAGTACTTC
>TRBV9|once|TRBD1|TRBJ1-5
CASKKDRDHSEPQHF
TGTGCCAGCAAAAAAGACAGGGATCACTCCGAGCCCCAGCATTTT
>TRBV30|NA|NA|TRBJ1-2
CAWSRQTYGYTF
TGTGCCTGGAGTCGCCAGACCTATGGCTACACCTTC
>TRBV6-1|NA|NA|TRBJ1-2
CASSEAPGNPLGYTF
TGTGCCAGCAGTGAAGCACCGGGGAACCCTTTGGGCTACACCTTC
>TRBV7-9|NA|NA|TRBJ1-1
CASSPVGGRANTEAFF
TGTGCCAGCAGCCCTGTCGGTGGCAGGGCCAACACTGAAGCTTTCTTT